This TCR beta chain was sequenced during a study of regulatory T cells in long-lasting Graves disease. The TCR beta library used iRepertoire HTBI primers with Arm-PCR amplification of CDR3. A single record per CDR3 protein comes from TCRdb applying MiXCR to the multiplex PCR reads. The sample has 200,000 to 250,000 distinct CDR3 sequences, 15% to 20% seen once; the top ten hold approximately 10%. Overall study findings and caveats: The number of shared public clonotypes was higher in persistent patients (approximately 2,600) than new patients (more than 850).

The time point denotes: newly diagnosed GD, antithyroid drugs for less than 3 months. Extracted PBMC RNA gave rise to the TCR library. CDR3 length: 16 residues. CDR1 and CDR2 (germline): MNHEY, SVGEGT. The V gene end was trimmed by 0 bases and the J gene end by 4 bases; junction bases not matched to a gene: 5. With respect to this clonotype: Its antigen is not known.

The data were also submitted as part of a second study, on T cells in Graves' hyperthyroidism and ophthalmopathy.

The source is a woman in her twenties or thirties with Graves disease. The sample consisted of peripheral blood mononuclear cells (PBMCs), taken at new diagnosis, from a patient treated with antithyroid drugs. The chain combines TRBV6-2 or TRBV6-3 with TRBJ2-1; 8 nucleotides agree with TRBD2. In DNA, the CDR3 is TGTGCCAGCAGTTACTCAACGACTAGCGCATACAATGAGCAGTTCTTC. It is translated as CASSYSTTSAYNEQFF.